Listed below are T cell receptor beta chains from one sample, sequenced in a study of cytomegalovirus exposure and HLA in healthy donors. The protocol was immunoSEQ multiplex PCR, while the TCRdb copy is restricted to in-frame clones and leaves out a portion. The table records about 190,000 clones, 77% of them present only once. The sequenced sample was PBMCs. These receptors came from a woman aged 25 to 39 in good health and CMV-seropositive. CDR3s include the opening cysteine and the closing phenylalanine or tryptophan. D genes are given only for firm matches. The size entry is marked missing in some rows and otherwise reads once, few, many or a size class.

>-|TRBV27|TRBJ1-2|-
CASSSEGTPPYGYTF
TGTGCCAGCAGTTCGGAAGGGACACCTCCCTATGGCTACACCTTC
>-|TRBV28|TRBJ1-1|TRBD1
CASSPGQGFNTEAFF
TGTGCCAGCAGCCCGGGACAGGGTTTTAACACTGAAGCTTTCTTT
>-|TRBV19|TRBJ2-7|TRBD1
CASSSTTGASYEQYF
TGTGCCAGTAGTAGCACCACAGGGGCAAGCTACGAGCAGTACTTC
>few|TRBV2|TRBJ1-5|-
CASSGTFVNQPQHF
TGTGCCAGCAGTGGGACATTCGTTAATCAGCCCCAGCATTTT
>-|TRBV10-2|TRBJ1-6|-
CASSDRRAVSPLHF
TGCGCCAGCAGTGACCGCAGGGCGGTTTCACCCCTCCACTTT
>-|TRBV5-6|TRBJ2-5|-
CASEDRSQETQYF
TGTGCCAGCGAAGACAGGTCTCAAGAGACCCAGTACTTC
>few|TRBV10-3|TRBJ2-2|TRBD1
CATTQGAGELFF
TGTGCCACCACACAGGGGGCCGGGGAGCTGTTTTTT
>-|TRBV7-3|TRBJ1-1|-
CASSPRYSPNTEAFF
TGTGCCAGCAGCCCCCGCTATAGCCCGAACACTGAAGCTTTCTTT
>-|TRBV7-2|TRBJ2-3|-
CASTSVGTDTQYF
TGTGCCAGCACCTCAGTGGGCACAGATACGCAGTATTTT
>-|TRBV5-4|TRBJ2-7|-
CASSLGVSYEQYF
TGTGCCAGCAGCTTGGGAGTCTCCTACGAGCAGTACTTC
>few|TRBV4-2|TRBJ1-1|TRBD1
CASSQDRHRGEAFF
TGTGCCAGCAGCCAAGATAGGCACAGGGGGGAAGCTTTCTTT
>few|TRBV19|TRBJ2-1|-
CASSHRVLPYNEQFF
TGTGCCAGTAGCCATCGGGTACTTCCCTACAATGAGCAGTTCTTC
>-|TRBV27|TRBJ1-2|-
CASSSRMTGYGYTF
TGTGCCAGCAGTTCAAGAATGACAGGCTATGGCTACACCTTC
>-|TRBV4-3|TRBJ2-3|TRBD2
CASSRSGEGTDTQYF
TGCGCCAGCAGCCGCTCGGGGGAGGGGACAGATACGCAGTATTTT
>-|TRBV29-1|TRBJ1-2|-
CSVENRVNYGYTF
TGCAGCGTTGAGAACAGGGTTAACTATGGCTACACCTTC
>-|TRBV9|TRBJ1-2|TRBD1
CASKGAGYGYTF
TGTGCCAGCAAGGGGGCGGGATATGGCTACACCTTC
>-|TRBV6-1|TRBJ1-6|TRBD1
CASSVGTASNNSPLHF
TGTGCCAGCAGTGTTGGGACAGCTTCAAACAATTCACCCCTCCACTTT
>-|TRBV6-5|TRBJ2-5|-
CASSYSPQGRETQYF
TGTGCCAGCAGTTACTCCCCTCAGGGGCGGGAGACCCAGTACTTC
>-|TRBV5-1|TRBJ2-2|-
CASSFWQTTGELFF
TGCGCCAGCAGCTTCTGGCAAACGACCGGGGAGCTGTTTTTT
>-|TRBV28|TRBJ2-1|-
CASSLRGGGNEQFF
TGTGCCAGCAGTTTACGGGGAGGGGGCAATGAGCAGTTCTTC
>-|TRBV28|TRBJ2-2|-
CASSRGGDTGELFF
TGTGCCAGCAGTCGGGGAGGGGACACTGGGGAGCTGTTTTTT
>-|TRBV9|TRBJ2-5|TRBD2
CASSGTSGRADETQYF
TGTGCCAGCAGCGGGACTAGCGGGAGGGCCGACGAGACCCAGTACTTC
>-|TRBV19|TRBJ1-5|-
CASSINLARGGSNQPQHF
TGTGCCAGTAGTATTAATTTGGCGCGAGGGGGAAGCAATCAGCCCCAGCATTTT
>-|TRBV7-2|TRBJ1-1|-
CASSLGGLNTEAFF
TGTGCCAGCAGCTTAGGTGGCTTGAACACTGAAGCTTTCTTT
>-|TRBV5-4|TRBJ1-1|-
CASSLDLDKATEAFF
TGTGCCAGCAGCTTGGACTTGGACAAGGCCACTGAAGCTTTCTTT
>few|TRBV28|TRBJ2-5|TRBD1
CASSSAGGSRETQYF
TGTGCCAGCAGTTCCGCAGGGGGCTCTAGAGAGACCCAGTACTTC
>few|TRBV20-1|TRBJ2-5|-
CSASIQTQYF
TGCAGTGCTAGCATTCAGACCCAGTACTTC
>few|TRBV5-5|TRBJ2-5|TRBD1
CASRIQGAGETQYF
TGTGCCAGCAGGATACAGGGGGCTGGGGAGACCCAGTACTTC
>-|TRBV19|TRBJ1-1|TRBD1
CASSILDRGKTEAFF
TGTGCCAGTAGTATACTCGACAGGGGTAAAACTGAAGCTTTCTTT
>-|TRBV2|TRBJ1-2|TRBD1
CASSGTGQNYGYTF
TGTGCCAGCAGTGGGACAGGCCAGAACTATGGCTACACCTTC
>-|TRBV27|TRBJ1-1|TRBD1
CASSLGTGKGTEAFF
TGTGCCAGCAGTTTAGGGACAGGGAAAGGGACTGAAGCTTTCTTT
>few|TRBV25-1|TRBJ2-2|-
CASRSTGRGELFF
TGTGCCAGCAGATCTACAGGGCGCGGGGAGCTGTTTTTT
>-|TRBV7-6|TRBJ2-2|-
CASSLVGVAGELFF
TGTGCCAGCAGCTTAGTAGGGGTCGCCGGGGAGCTGTTTTTT
>-|TRBV5-4|TRBJ2-7|TRBD2
CASSAGLTYEQYF
TGTGCCAGCAGCGCGGGACTAACCTACGAGCAGTACTTC
>-|TRBV7-8|TRBJ1-2|TRBD1
CASSTRTGAGYTF
TGTGCCAGCAGTACCAGAACAGGGGCAGGCTACACCTTC
>few|TRBV9|TRBJ1-3|-
CASSVDWAAGNTIYF
TGTGCCAGCAGCGTAGATTGGGCTGCGGGAAACACCATATATTTT
>-|TRBV4-1|TRBJ2-3|TRBD2
CASSQEGLAGALTQYF
TGCGCCAGCAGCCAAGAGGGACTAGCGGGAGCTCTTACGCAGTATTTT
>-|TRBV5-1|TRBJ2-1|TRBD2
CASTGRERGPYNEQFF
TGCGCCAGCACCGGGAGGGAGCGGGGACCCTACAATGAGCAGTTCTTC
>once|TRBV7-2|TRBJ1-3|-
CASSLRQGYGNTIYF
TGTGCCAGCAGCTTACGTCAGGGGTACGGAAACACCATATATTTT
>-|TRBV18|TRBJ1-4|-
CASSPLAGQEKLFF
TGTGCCAGCTCACCTCTGGCAGGGCAGGAAAAACTGTTTTTT
>-|TRBV28|TRBJ1-1|-
CASNGVHLAEAFF
TGTGCCAGCAACGGGGTTCATTTAGCTGAAGCTTTCTTT
>-|TRBV6-1|TRBJ2-5|-
CASSERTAETQYF
TGTGCCAGCAGTGAAAGGACAGCGGAGACCCAGTACTTC
>-|TRBV7-7|TRBJ2-1|TRBD2
CASSPGSGSNEQFF
TGTGCCAGCAGCCCCGGTAGCGGGAGCAATGAGCAGTTCTTC
>-|TRBV28|TRBJ1-2|TRBD1
CASRLGTGGPYGYTF
TGTGCCAGCAGACTGGGGACAGGAGGTCCCTATGGCTACACCTTC